This is a list of T cell receptor beta chains from one sample in a study of T cells in Graves' hyperthyroidism and ophthalmopathy. TCRdb redid the calling of the multiplex PCR reads with MiXCR, one entry per CDR3 protein. Of some 270,000 distinct CDR3 sequences in the sample, 13% were seen once. The sequenced sample consisted of blood. These receptors were obtained from a woman in her thirties with Graves' hyperthyroidism that later progressed to Graves' ophthalmopathy. Both conserved end residues are trimmed from each CDR3.

v_call cdr3_aa
TRBV9 ASSVGTAKDYGYT
TRBV13 ASSLLRETGETQY
TRBV30 AWSTLYEQY
TRBV3-1 ASSQASPGEQY
TRBV29-1 SAEALTSGRAGETQY
TRBV24-1 ATRGEVDTQY
TRBV7-9 ASSPENRGETQY
TRBV7-9 ASSLFGGGEETQY
TRBV7-9 ASSPGTSGYT
TRBV20-1 SASSPSGIYNEQF
TRBV7-2 ASSLALWTTLSRTEAF
TRBV6-6 ASSYWAVDSGRGREQY
TRBV5-4 ASNLGEDQETQY
TRBV6-2/TRBV6-3 ASSYYNQPQH
TRBV7-3 ASSLGLGPEQF
TRBV6-1 ASIWDLRPYEQY
TRBV6-1 ATRMSSGANTGELF
TRBV20-1 SARGGLAGGYNEQF
TRBV20-1 SYRRQETQY
TRBV27 ASSADPGLLYNEQF
TRBV6-1 ASSLPGQVGNEQF
TRBV13 ASSLRLGGEDGYT
TRBV2 ASSDRLAGLEQY
TRBV5-4 ASSLGPSGTRNEQF
TRBV14 ASRQTLGGQGSSYEQY
TRBV27 ASSKDGGFNYGYT
TRBV5-4 ASKTGVLDTQY
TRBV15 ATSTRQGWETQY
TRBV12-3/TRBV12-4 ASSFGTRETQY
TRBV12-3/TRBV12-4 ACRGPSYEQY
TRBV20-1 SARLVGQGATKNIQY
TRBV6-2/TRBV6-3 ASSLLPTGRSGNTIY
TRBV19 ASSMSGPRNTEAF
TRBV28 ASSLYKTAAGSNTGELF
TRBV9 ASSVVSGDTDTQY
TRBV29-1 SVFEAGVENEQF
TRBV11-2 ASSLDFGLGAYGYT
TRBV6-1 ASSPGTGLNGYT
TRBV6-1 ASSSLLPSTVSDNSPLH
TRBV6-5 ASSYVAGAYEQY
TRBV5-1 ASSFPDKNTGELF
TRBV11-2 ASSWPRGVGTGELF
TRBV6-2/TRBV6-3 ASSYSRRLTTGELF
TRBV9 ASSLDSSESPLH
TRBV10-3 AFSARGDYEQY